Each of the 32 T cell receptor beta chains below was sequenced from the same sample in a study of PD-1 blockade in classical Hodgkin lymphoma. Clones were read by immunoSEQ multiplex PCR, and TCRdb kept only the in-frame ones, dropping some. This table holds 100,000 or so clones, approximately 89% found once. Time point reported: cycle 4 day 1 (C4D1), after 5 to 7 weeks of nivolumab. All trial patients relapsed after autologous stem cell transplantation. Sequenced here: peripheral blood mononuclear cells (PBMCs), sampled before the fourth cycle of nivolumab. All receptors come from a human donor with classical Hodgkin lymphoma.

The chain carries TRBV5-4 and TRBJ2-5, with 11 bases lining up with TRBD2. The ends lost 4 bases at V and 1 base at J; junction bases unmatched: 6. This CDR3 region has 16 residues. Germline-derived CDR1 and CDR2 are SGHNT and YYREEE (reference sequence). The CDR3: CASSLGLAAPQETQYF. CDR3 in DNA: TGTGCCAGCAGCCTGGGACTAGCGGCACCCCAAGAGACCCAGTACTTC. Full variable domain (remainder filled in from reference TRBV5-4 and TRBJ2-5): ETGVTQSPTHLIKTRGQQVTLRCSSQSGHNTVSWYQQALGQGPQFIFQYYREEENGRGNFPPRFSGLQFPNYSSELNVNALELDDSALYLCASSLGLAAPQETQYFGPGTRLLVL.

This chain links TRBV4-1 with TRBJ2-1, with unresolved D. The CDR3 totals 11 residues. The V end was cut by 1 base, the J end by 10 bases, with 5 bases between. The germline V gene encodes CDR1 MGHRA and CDR2 YSYEKL. The CDR3: CASSQGREQFF. CDR3 nucleotide sequence: TGCGCCAGCAGCCAAGGGCGGGAGCAGTTCTTC.

V usage is TRBV19 and J usage is TRBJ1-1; the D is unclear. This CDR3 region has 13 residues. Per the germline V gene, CDR1 is LNHDA and CDR2 is SQIVND (reference sequence). The V end lost 6 bases, the J end lost 4 bases, and 12 bases lay between the germline ends. CDR3 in amino acids: CASRLPPSTEAFF. The CDR3 DNA reads TGTGCCAGTAGACTACCCCCGTCCACTGAAGCTTTCTTT.

V gene TRBV28 combines with J gene TRBJ2-3; TRBD2 aligns across 8 bases. V was clipped by 3 bases and J by 2 bases; unmatched bases: 13. The CDR3 totals 18 residues. CDR1 and CDR2 from the germline V gene are MDHEN and SYDVKM. The CDR3 DNA follows: TGTGCCAGCAGTTTCAGTCTAGCGGGTACCGTAACCACAGATACGCAGTATTTT. It translates to CASSFSLAGTVTTDTQYF.

This sequence joins TRBV18 and TRBJ2-5, with 14 bases identical to TRBD2. CDR3 length equals 16 residues. Germline values: CDR1 KGHSH, CDR2 LQKENI. Unmatched junction bases numbered 4, after V lost 4 bases and J lost 3 bases. This chain's CDR3 is CASSRGGLAGEETQYF. CDR3 nucleotides: TGTGCCAGCTCACGGGGGGGACTAGCGGGAGAAGAGACCCAGTACTTC. Using reference TRBV18 and TRBJ2-5 for the parts outside the CDR3, the full variable domain is NAGVMQNPRHLVRRRGQEARLRCSPMKGHSHVYWYRQLPEEGLKFMVYLQKENIIDESGMPKERFSAEFPKEGPSILRIQQVVRGDSAAYFCASSRGGLAGEETQYFGPGTRLLVL.

The rearrangement joins TRBV6-5 to TRBJ2-3, with TRBD1 matching 11 bases. The CDR3 is 15 residues long. J was trimmed by 2 bases and V by 5 bases; bases with no gene match: 3. Germline CDR1 and CDR2: MNHEY and SVGAGI. CDR3: CASSKDRGLTDTQYF. In DNA, the CDR3 is TGTGCCAGCAGTAAGGACAGGGGGCTCACAGATACGCAGTATTTT.

CDR3 in amino acids: CASSPSPTTTPSTDTQYF. CDR3 DNA: TGTGCCAGCAGCCCCTCGCCCACGACTACCCCTAGCACAGATACGCAGTATTTT. The chain employs TRBV9 and TRBJ2-3; a possible D gene is TRBD2 (5 bases). This CDR3 is built from 18 residues. Trimming cost V 4 bases and J 0 bases, with 21 bases left between them. From germline, CDR1 is SGDLS and CDR2 YYNGEE.

This chain uses TRBV5-1 with TRBJ1-2, with 8 bases fitting TRBD1. The CDR3 contains 18 residues. The V gene's germline CDR1 is SGHRS and CDR2 YFSETQ. The V gene end was trimmed by 0 bases and the J gene end by 5 bases; junction bases not matched to a gene: 15. The DNA for the CDR3 is TGCGCCAGCAGCTTGGCTCCGGGGACAGGTGCCTCCGGGTATGGCTACACCTTC. Protein: CASSLAPGTGASGYGYTF.

The V call is TRBV27, the J call TRBJ1-2, with D possibly TRBD1 on 5 matching bases. The CDR3 sequence is 16 residues long. V was pared by 2 bases and J by 2 bases, with 15 bases between. The V gene's germline CDR1 is MNHEY and CDR2 SMNVEV (reference sequence). The CDR3 DNA sequence: TGTGCCAGCAGTTTAAAGTCCAGGGCGGGAAACTATGGCTACACCTTC. Protein sequence: CASSLKSRAGNYGYTF.

The rearrangement uses TRBV2 and TRBJ2-3, with 8 positions matching TRBD2. The CDR3 is 15 residues long. V was clipped by 8 bases and J by 3 bases; unmatched bases: 10. Germline V CDR1 and CDR2: SNHLY, FYNNEI. CDR3 sequence reads: CASGTGTRATDTQYF. The CDR3 bases are TGTGCCAGCGGTACAGGGACTAGAGCTACAGATACGCAGTATTTT.

The rearrangement joins TRBV5-1 to TRBJ2-7, with D possibly being TRBD1 or TRBD2 (5 bases each). The V gene lost 3 bases and the J gene lost 6 bases, with 16 bases spanning the gap. This CDR3 is built from 14 residues. Germline V lookup: CDR1 SGHRS, CDR2 YFSETQ. The chain's CDR3 is CASSYRDVGSEQYF. In nucleotides, the CDR3 is TGCGCCAGCAGCTACCGGGACGTTGGCAGCGAGCAGTACTTC.

Concerning this clone itself: One junction end disagrees with the germline gene, perhaps due to a read error. The V and J genes are TRBV6-6 and TRBJ2-7; TRBD1 matches 9 bases. Germline values: CDR1 MNHNY, CDR2 SVGAGI (reference sequence). The CDR3 has 13 amino acids. CDR3 amino acids: CASSYEVRDRENF. For the CDR3, the DNA is TGTGCCAGCAGTTACGAGGTCCGGGACAGGGAAAACTTC.

The chain recombines TRBV2 with TRBJ1-3; 7 positions agree with TRBD1. The CDR3 runs to 15 residues. The germline V gene encodes CDR1 SNHLY and CDR2 FYNNEI. J lost 4 bases, V lost 6 bases, and 9 bases had no gene match. Here the CDR3 reads CASRVDRASGNTIYF. DNA of the CDR3: TGTGCCAGCAGGGTTGACAGGGCGTCGGGAAACACCATATATTTT.

This chain uses TRBV4-1 with TRBJ1-1; weak D call: TRBD1 (6 bases). The V end was cut by 2 bases, the J end by 0 bases, with 22 bases between. Germline CDR1 and CDR2: MGHRA and YSYEKL. The CDR3 sequence is 19 residues long. The CDR3 sequence: CASSQPTGWGRGMNTEAFF. The CDR3 DNA reads TGCGCCAGCAGCCAACCCACCGGGTGGGGCAGGGGTATGAACACTGAAGCTTTCTTT.

This chain connects TRBV27 to TRBJ1-1; the D gene is possibly TRBD1 (5 bases). Germline assignment: CDR1 MNHEY and CDR2 SMNVEV (reference sequence). Between the trimmed V and J ends, which lost 6 bases and 6 bases, there was a span of 17 bases. The CDR3 runs to 14 residues. CDR3: CASRHTLGGAEAFF. The CDR3 DNA follows: TGTGCCAGCAGACATACCTTGGGAGGGGCTGAAGCTTTCTTT.

The rearrangement uses TRBV2 and TRBJ1-5; D possibly corresponds to TRBD1 (5 bases). The germline V and J ends were trimmed by 4 bases and 2 bases, with 12 bases remaining between them. Germline V gene sequence: CDR1 SNHLY, CDR2 FYNNEI. CDR3 size: 15 residues. The CDR3: CASSGGRAGNQPQHF. The CDR3 bases are TGTGCCAGCAGTGGGGGGAGGGCCGGCAATCAGCCCCAGCATTTT.

The chain carries TRBV21-1 and TRBJ1-2; the table's D call TRBD1 went unverified against the DNA. TRBV21-1 is a recognized pseudogene. This CDR3 is 16 amino acids long. In DNA, the CDR3 is TGTGCCAGCAGCAAAAAACGGATGGAAGGGGTGTGTGGCTACACCTTC. Translated, it gives CASSKKRMEGVCGYTF.

In nucleotides, the CDR3 is TGTGCCAGCAGCTCCCTAGGACTAGGGGGTGCAGATACGCAGTATTTT. It yields the protein CASSSLGLGGADTQYF. V gene TRBV9 combines with J gene TRBJ2-3; D possibly corresponds to TRBD2 (7 bases). V was cut by 4 bases and J by 4 bases, with 19 bases left in between. The CDR3 is 16 residues long. CDR1 SGDLS and CDR2 YYNGEE come from the germline V gene. Supplemented by reference TRBV9 and TRBJ2-3, the full variable domain reads DSGVTQTPKHLITATGQRVTLRCSPRSGDLSVYWYQQSLDQGLQFLIQYYNGEERAKGNILERFSAQQFPDLHSELNLSSLELGDSALYFCASSSLGLGGADTQYFGPGTRLTVL.

This sequence joins TRBV11-1 and TRBJ2-7; D might be TRBD1 (6 bases). Deletions cut 0 bases from V and 2 bases from J, with 17 bases between. The CDR3 loop spans 17 amino acids. Looked up from germline, CDR1 is SGHAT and CDR2 is FQDESV (reference sequence). This CDR3 is CASSLALLRDKAYEQYF. DNA for the CDR3: TGTGCCAGCAGCTTAGCTTTACTCCGGGACAAAGCCTACGAGCAGTACTTC.

J is TRBJ2-1 and V is TRBV28, with D tentatively TRBD1 (5 bases). This CDR3 is 15 amino acids long. CDR1 MDHEN and CDR2 SYDVKM come from the germline V gene. V was cut by 2 bases and J by 6 bases, with 14 bases left in between. As DNA, the CDR3 is TGTGCCAGCAGTTTACAAGGGGCCGGCATCAATGAGCAGTTCTTC. Encoded protein: CASSLQGAGINEQFF.

This clone has just one count. V and J are TRBV11-2 and TRBJ1-2; a weak D match, TRBD1 (6 bases). V lost 3 bases and J lost 4, with 15 bases in between. The CDR3 runs to 15 residues. Germline lookup yields CDR1 SGHAT and CDR2 FQNNGV. CDR3 protein: CASSFWGARSYGYTF. DNA for the CDR3: TGTGCCAGCAGCTTTTGGGGGGCACGCTCCTATGGCTACACCTTC.

The chain carries TRBV2 and TRBJ1-2, with 11 bases matching TRBD1. V lost 8 bases and J lost 4; bases outside the gene matches: 9. Per the germline V gene, CDR1 is SNHLY and CDR2 is FYNNEI. The CDR3 covers 15 residues. CDR3 coding DNA: TGTGCCAGCGGGGTTCCCGGGACAGGGGGCTATGGCTACACCTTC. Its translation is CASGVPGTGGYGYTF.

The chain joins TRBV19 to TRBJ2-1, with TRBD2 identical over 9 bases. Germline assignment: CDR1 LNHDA and CDR2 SQIVND (reference sequence). V shed 1 base and J 2 bases; nucleotides not matched to a gene: 3. The CDR3 is made up of 16 amino acids. DNA of the CDR3: TGTGCCAGTAGTATAGGGCTAGCGGGGCCCTACAATGAGCAGTTCTTC. Translated, it gives CASSIGLAGPYNEQFF.

This sequence joins TRBV25-1 and TRBJ1-2; D gene ambiguous. This CDR3 has 14 residues. CDR1 and CDR2 from the germline V gene are MGHDK and SYGVNS. V was shortened by 5 bases and J by 0 bases, with 10 bases between the two germline ends. The CDR3 region has the DNA TGTGCCAGCAGTTTCCTAGGCCCTAACTATGGCTACACCTTC. Translating it yields CASSFLGPNYGYTF.

The rearrangement links TRBV28 to TRBJ2-7; 7 nucleotides align to TRBD1. V lost 6 bases to trimming and J lost 4 bases; unmatched junction nucleotides: 6. Germline V lookup: CDR1 MDHEN, CDR2 SYDVKM. This CDR3 comprises 13 residues. This chain's CDR3 is CASSSGGRYEQYF. The CDR3 DNA follows: TGTGCCAGCAGCTCAGGGGGAAGGTACGAGCAGTACTTC.

The chain is built from TRBV30 and TRBJ2-3; TRBD1 matches 10 bases. CDR3 length: 14 residues. The germline CDR1 and CDR2 sequences are GTSNPN and SVGIG (reference sequence). Trimming removed 4 bases from V and 4 bases from J; junction bases left unmatched: 5. Here the CDR3 reads CAWTPGQGPDTQYF. CDR3 DNA sequence: TGTGCCTGGACGCCGGGACAGGGGCCAGATACGCAGTATTTT.

V gene TRBV6-6 combines with J gene TRBJ2-7; D may be TRBD1 or TRBD2 (5 bases each). From germline, CDR1 is MNHNY and CDR2 SVGAGI (reference sequence). This CDR3 is built from 14 residues. The V and J ends lost 2 bases and 3 bases respectively, with 11 bases between them. The CDR3 nucleotides read TGTGCCAGCAGTTACCGGGACGGTTACTACGAGCAGTACTTC. Its translation is CASSYRDGYYEQYF.

Note on this clone: Other DNA sequences within the sample encode an identical CDR3. The chain has TRBV28 and TRBJ2-6, with D perhaps TRBD1 (5 bases). The CDR3 totals 15 residues. Trimming took off 2 bases at V and 0 bases at J, with 5 bases between the two ends. CDR1 and CDR2 (germline): MDHEN, SYDVKM. CDR3 coding DNA: TGTGCCAGCAGTTTAAGGGGCTCTGGGGCCAACGTCCTGACTTTC. This encodes CASSLRGSGANVLTF.

This sequence joins TRBV7-2 and TRBJ1-1, with 7 bases fitting TRBD1. The CDR3 covers 16 residues. The V gene end was trimmed by 3 bases and the J gene end by 1 base; junction bases not matched to a gene: 8. Germline V lookup: CDR1 SGHTA, CDR2 FQGNSA. The CDR3 protein is CASSFRRGRRNTEAFF. The CDR3 DNA reads TGTGCCAGCAGCTTTAGGAGGGGGCGACGGAACACTGAAGCTTTCTTT.

The rearrangement links TRBV18 to TRBJ2-7; TRBD1 aligns across 7 bases. J gave up 2 bases and V 3 bases, and 7 bases lay outside the gene matches. Germline lookup yields CDR1 KGHSH and CDR2 LQKENI. CDR3 size: 15 residues. The CDR3 sequence is CASSPPGQRTYEQYF. The CDR3 DNA sequence: TGTGCCAGCTCACCCCCGGGACAGCGTACCTACGAGCAGTACTTC.

The V call is TRBV6-5, the J call TRBJ1-1; D ambiguous. The CDR3 sequence is 13 residues long. V shed 3 bases and J shed 6 bases, with 11 bases lying between them. In germline, CDR1 is MNHEY, CDR2 SVGAGI. This CDR3 is CASSYTPRAEAFF. In DNA form, the CDR3 reads TGTGCCAGCAGTTATACGCCGAGAGCTGAAGCTTTCTTT.

The CDR3 region has the DNA TGTGCCACCGGGACGAAGGTGGGGAAGACCCAGTACTTC. This encodes CATGTKVGKTQYF. V is TRBV6-5 and J is TRBJ2-5; D assignment may be TRBD1 or TRBD2 (5 bases each). CDR1 and CDR2 from the germline V gene are MNHEY and SVGAGI. The length of the CDR3 is 13 residues. V was shortened by 10 bases and J by 6 bases, with 18 bases between the two germline ends.